The 22 T cell receptor beta chains below all came from one sample that was sequenced in a study of T cell responses to AZD1222 COVID-19 vaccine. Sequenced by immunoSEQ multiplex PCR; TCRdb stores in-frame clones only, minus some. The sample lists roughly 120,000 clones, about 90% seen once, with more than 14% in the top ten. The starting material was peripheral blood, obtained 28 days after the second AZD1222 dose. The receptors were gathered from an adult who received the AZD1222 COVID-19 vaccine.

This chain joins TRBV7-3 and TRBJ2-7; TRBD1 matches at 7 bases. The CDR3 is 15 amino acids. The germline CDR1 and CDR2 sequences are SGHTA and FQGTGA. The V gene end was trimmed by 5 bases and the J gene end by 6 bases; junction bases not matched to a gene: 13. This CDR3 is CASSPDRDPPGEQYF. The CDR3, as DNA: TGTGCCAGCAGCCCCGACAGGGACCCTCCTGGCGAGCAGTACTTC. The whole variable domain, remainder taken from reference TRBV7-3 and TRBJ2-7, is GAGVSQTPSNKVTEKGKYVELRCDPISGHTALYWYRQSLGQGPEFLIYFQGTGAADDSGLPNDRFFAVRPEGSVSTLKIQRTERGDSAVYLCASSPDRDPPGEQYFGPGTRLTVT.

The J gene is TRBJ2-5, the V gene TRBV28; tentatively, D is TRBD2 (6 bases). The V gene lost 8 bases and the J gene lost 1 base, with 14 bases spanning the gap. The germline CDR1 and CDR2 sequences are MDHEN and SYDVKM. This CDR3 comprises 14 residues. CDR3 in DNA: TGTGCCAGCCTTGGCGGGACGCCCCAAGAGACCCAGTACTTC. This codes for CASLGGTPQETQYF.

The V gene is TRBV9, the J gene TRBJ1-1; 9 nucleotides agree with TRBD1. The CDR3 is 15 amino acids. From germline, CDR1 is SGDLS and CDR2 YYNGEE. Unmatched junction bases numbered 7, after V lost 3 bases and J lost 4 bases. The CDR3 here is CASSGQQGARTEAFF. The CDR3 nucleotides are TGTGCCAGCAGCGGGCAACAGGGGGCGCGCACTGAAGCTTTCTTT.

CDR3 in DNA: TGTGCCAGCAGAGTTAGCTCGCGAGATACGCAGTATTTT. This gives the protein CASRVSSRDTQYF. The J gene is TRBJ2-3, the V gene TRBV6-5; no clear D. CDR3 size: 13 residues. In germline, CDR1 is MNHEY, CDR2 SVGAGI. Trimming left V 6 bases short and J 5 bases short, with 12 bases between.

The rearrangement uses TRBV2 and TRBJ1-2; 10 nucleotides line up with TRBD1. The CDR3 is 14 amino acids. The germline V gene has CDR1 SNHLY and CDR2 FYNNEI. The V and J ends lost 6 bases and 6 bases, in that order; junction bases with no gene match: 7. Here the CDR3 DNA reads TGTGCCAGCAGGGGGGACAGGGGATCGCATGGCTACACCTTC. Its translation: CASRGDRGSHGYTF.

The chain has TRBV12-5 and TRBJ2-1; 7 bases align to TRBD2. CDR1 and CDR2 (germline): LGHNT, FRNRAP. The CDR3 has 18 residues. V lost 3 bases, J lost 8 bases, and 19 bases stayed unmatched. The CDR3 nucleotides read TGTGCTAGTGGTTTTCAGAAGAAGCGGGGTCCTCTTGGGGATGAGCAGTTCTTC. Translated, it gives CASGFQKKRGPLGDEQFF.

The rearrangement uses TRBV18 and TRBJ2-5; possible D gene TRBD1, 5 bases. Germline V gives CDR1 KGHSH, CDR2 LQKENI. The V end was cut by 3 bases, the J end by 5 bases, with 13 bases between. This CDR3 has 14 residues. The CDR3 here is CASSPSVNRETQYF. DNA for the CDR3: TGTGCCAGCTCACCGTCAGTTAACAGGGAGACCCAGTACTTC.

This clone was found once. V is TRBV28 and J is TRBJ2-7, with 8 bases aligning to TRBD1. Germline CDR1 MDHEN, CDR2 SYDVKM. The CDR3 is 13 amino acids. The J segment lost 8 bases and the V segment lost 5 bases, leaving 8 bases of the junction unmatched. CDR3 DNA sequence: TGTGCCAGCAGTCCCACCGGACAGGGAAAGCAGTACTTC. Translated, it gives CASSPTGQGKQYF. Full variable domain (missing parts from reference TRBV28 and TRBJ2-7): DVKVTQSSRYLVKRTGEKVFLECVQDMDHENMFWYRQDPGLGLRLIYFSYDVKMKEKGDIPEGYSVSREKKERFSLILESASTNQTSMYLCASSPTGQGKQYFGPGTRLTVT.

The rearrangement joins TRBV11-1 to TRBJ2-2, with TRBD2 matching 11 bases. CDR3 length equals 16 residues. J lost 4 bases, V lost 5 bases, and 6 bases had no gene match. In germline, CDR1 is SGHAT, CDR2 FQDESV (reference sequence). CDR3 nucleotide sequence: TGTGCCAGCAGCGCGACTAGCGGGATCGTCACCGGGGAGCTGTTTTTT. Translation gives CASSATSGIVTGELFF.

The rearrangement uses TRBV21-1 and TRBJ1-6; TRBD1, the table's D call, lacks a check against the DNA. TRBV21-1 is tagged as a pseudogene. The CDR3 extends over 15 amino acids. The CDR3 DNA reads TGTGCCAGCAGCAAACGGACAGGGGGGAATTCACCCCTCCACTTT. Its protein is CASSKRTGGNSPLHF.

CDR3 in amino acids: CAATGRGLGTEAFF. CDR3 DNA: TGTGCCGCAACAGGACGGGGTTTGGGGACTGAAGCTTTCTTT. V gene TRBV6-5 combines with J gene TRBJ1-1, with D perhaps TRBD1 (5 bases). Germline CDR1 and CDR2: MNHEY and SVGAGI. This CDR3 has 14 residues. The ends were cut back, 11 bases at V and 5 bases at J, with 21 bases in the middle.

This CDR3 reads CASTRLETYEQYF. CDR3 sequence (DNA): TGTGCCAGCACCCGACTGGAGACCTACGAGCAGTACTTC. The V call is TRBV6-5, the J call TRBJ2-7, with D hard to call. The length of the CDR3 is 13 residues. The ends were cut back, 7 bases at V and 2 bases at J, with 12 bases in the middle. Germline V gene data show CDR1 as MNHEY and CDR2 as SVGAGI.

The chain uses TRBV7-2 and TRBJ2-7, with D perhaps matching TRBD2 (6 bases). The CDR3 is 14 residues long. Per germline, CDR1 SGHTA and CDR2 FQGNSA. Deletions cut 5 bases from V and 2 bases from J, with 13 bases between. The CDR3 coding sequence is TGTGCCAGCAGCCCCGGGACTTCCCCCTACGAGCAGTACTTC. Encoded protein: CASSPGTSPYEQYF.

V is TRBV9 and J is TRBJ2-3, with 10 bases that match TRBD2. The CDR3 is made up of 16 amino acids. Germline V lookup: CDR1 SGDLS, CDR2 YYNGEE. Trimming removed 0 bases from V and 5 bases from J; junction bases left unmatched: 6. The CDR3 spells CASSVEASGGLDTQYF. The DNA of the CDR3 is TGTGCCAGCAGCGTAGAGGCTAGCGGGGGTTTAGATACGCAGTATTTT.

The chain carries TRBV3-1 (or the pseudogene TRBV3-2) and TRBJ1-2; TRBD1 matches at 8 bases. The germline V gene has CDR1 LGHDT and CDR2 YNNKEL (reference sequence). V lost 0 bases, J lost 2 bases, and 5 bases stayed unmatched. This CDR3 is built from 16 residues. The CDR3 bases are TGTGCCAGCAGCCAAGATATGCGGACAGGGAACTATGGCTACACCTTC. Translated: CASSQDMRTGNYGYTF.

This chain joins TRBV6-6 and TRBJ1-5, with no clear D. V was clipped by 2 bases and J by 7 bases, with 12 bases between them. The CDR3 extends over 14 amino acids. CDR1 is MNHNY and CDR2 is SVGAGI in the germline V gene (reference sequence). CDR3 bases: TGTGCCAGCAGTTACGTTGGGGAGGCCCAGCCCCAGCATTTT. Residues: CASSYVGEAQPQHF.

The V and J genes are TRBV5-5 and TRBJ1-5, with D possibly TRBD1 on 5 matching bases. Germline V gene sequence: CDR1 SGHKS, CDR2 YYEKEE (reference sequence). CDR3 length: 15 residues. V was cut by 1 base and J by 7 bases, with 15 bases left in between. The CDR3 coding sequence is TGTGCCAGCAGCTTGTGGGACGGGGCGGGGCAGCCCCAGCATTTT. It codes for CASSLWDGAGQPQHF.

V gene TRBV18 combines with J gene TRBJ2-7; 7 nucleotides align to TRBD2. There are 14 residues in the CDR3. Germline CDR1 and CDR2: KGHSH and LQKENI. J lost 3 bases, V lost 2 bases, and 4 bases had no gene match. CDR3 protein: CASSPAGVNYEQYF. Here the CDR3 DNA reads TGTGCCAGCTCACCAGCGGGAGTCAACTACGAGCAGTACTTC. Full variable domain (missing parts from reference TRBV18 and TRBJ2-7): NAGVMQNPRHLVRRRGQEARLRCSPMKGHSHVYWYRQLPEEGLKFMVYLQKENIIDESGMPKERFSAEFPKEGPSILRIQQVVRGDSAAYFCASSPAGVNYEQYFGPGTRLTVT.

This chain connects TRBV7-2 to TRBJ1-4; D uncertain. V lost 3 bases, J lost 0 bases, and 8 bases lay in between. This CDR3 is built from 15 residues. Germline V gives CDR1 SGHTA, CDR2 FQGNSA. Here the CDR3 reads CASSFLPATNEKLFF. The CDR3 nucleotides are TGTGCCAGCAGCTTTTTACCCGCAACTAATGAAAAACTGTTTTTT.

The V and J genes are TRBV6-5 and TRBJ2-1; TRBD2 matches at 7 bases. Unmatched junction bases numbered 5, after V lost 2 bases and J lost 7 bases. This CDR3 has 14 amino acids. Germline CDR1 reads MNHEY; CDR2 reads SVGAGI. The DNA of the CDR3 is TGTGCCAGCAGTTACGGGGGGGGAACAAATGAGCAGTTCTTC. This translates into CASSYGGGTNEQFF.

The chain links TRBV5-1 to TRBJ2-2; D perhaps matches TRBD2 (5 bases). The V gene lost 0 bases and the J gene lost 5 bases, with 5 bases spanning the gap. This CDR3 comprises 13 residues. Germline V lookup: CDR1 SGHRS, CDR2 YFSETQ. CDR3 DNA sequence: TGCGCCAGCAGCTTGGGGGAGACCGGGGAGCTGTTTTTT. Translated: CASSLGETGELFF.

The chain couples TRBV6-5 to TRBJ2-7, with a tentative D call TRBD2 (6 bases). Trimming shortened V by 4 bases and J by 4 bases, and 11 bases separated the two germline ends. This CDR3 region has 13 residues. Germline V gives CDR1 MNHEY, CDR2 SVGAGI. The CDR3, as DNA: TGTGCCAGCAGTTCCCCGACTAGTTACGAGCAGTACTTC. This gives the protein CASSSPTSYEQYF.